This T cell receptor (beta chain) was profiled in a study of cytomegalovirus exposure and HLA in healthy donors (dated by TCRdb to about 2017). Study-wide context: An earlier analysis of approximately 550 of the donors reported roughly 270 Gb of sequence data and some 120 million unique TCR beta sequences from 190 million or so T cells. Roughly 300 gigabases of sequencing data and 70 million to 95 million unique TCR sequences made up an early release that covered fewer than 650 HLA-typed donors. The genetic ancestry cluster associated with self-reported Caucasian donors included around 76% of the roughly 380 genotyped donors. The study aimed to test whether signatures of past pathogen exposure could be identified by cataloging public T cell receptors. Using immunosequencing, the study profiled T cell repertoires from around 680 subjects and related those repertoires to cytomegalovirus serostatus. A separate validation cohort of approximately 130 different subjects was used in addition to the approximately 610-subject first cohort. High-throughput TCR immunosequencing, statistical association of individual TCRs with disease status, and machine learning were combined to predict cytomegalovirus infection status. A later analysis re-analyzed previously published TCR beta repertoires from 550 to 700 donors and added high-resolution HLA genotyping to study TCR occurrence patterns. Rather than using new phenotypic data, the later analysis identified candidate immune exposures from TCR beta sequences and from how often those sequences occurred across donors. An earlier analysis of about 620 of the donors applied high-throughput TCR beta sequencing to assess whether each TCR beta V gene segment acted as functional or pseudogenic. Donor age, sex, ethnicity and CMV serostatus were collected together with the repertoire data. A later genetic analysis took genome-wide SNP genotypes for about three fifths of the 666 donors and used that subset as a discovery cohort. Every repertoire in the discovery cohort had been generated on one and the same sequencing platform. Class I and class II HLA loci were covered by the typing at four-digit resolution. The number of typed donors differed by locus: about 620-640 for A, B, C, DRB1 and DQB1; approximately 520 for DQA1; some 610 for DPA1; and approximately 450 for DPB1. A handful of DR-DQ haplotypes were handled as single units for association and clustering because linkage in the cohort was strong. Among roughly 400 genotyped donors of the cohort, an average of around 220,000 unique TCR beta nucleotide sequences was sequenced per donor, of which 15% to 20% were non-productive. The paper's findings and limits, for the study overall: The 87-base-pair reads could not distinguish some IMGT-functional V segments, including TRBV6-2 and TRBV6-3, so those segments were excluded. The authors suggested that the approach could potentially be extended to other disease states and immunological phenotypes. Compared with the 666-donor mean, donors in an Asian-associated ancestry cluster had fewer N-insertions in productive TCRs, according to a later genetic analysis. Broadly in line with IMGT annotations, most TCR beta V segments showed up in productive rearrangements about 90% or about 30% of the time in an earlier analysis of approximately 640 of the donors. In a later analysis, TCR association rates were found to vary across HLA loci, with the most associated TCRs seen for DRB1 alleles and the fewest for HLA-C alleles. A total of some 180 TCR beta chains were listed by the study as associated with cytomegalovirus. A few of the identified cytomegalovirus-associated TCR beta chains were confirmed in vitro to be specific for cytomegalovirus antigens. A later analysis associated about 16,000 TCR beta sequences with specific HLA alleles at a false discovery rate of 0.05. A further reported finding was that TCR beta sequences accurately predicted the HLA-A and HLA-B alleles for most subjects in the first cohort. The only immune exposure information available for the cohort was CMV serostatus. The classifier was reported to diagnose cytomegalovirus status with high specificity and sensitivity in both the original and validation cohorts. Sequencing depth was assumed to be roughly uniform across donors in the presence/absence analyses, though that assumption may not hold. While some public TCRs were present in many individuals, most TCR sequences turned up only very rarely across donors. According to a later analysis, parvovirus B19, influenza, CMV and Epstein-Barr virus appeared linked to several top co-occurrence clusters. Because counts were too low, approximately 18 rarely observed V segments, including chromosome 9 orphons, were excluded from the earlier analysis of 587 of the donors. Most CMV-associated TCR beta chains appeared to be HLA-restricted in a later analysis, and the HLA associations seemed to be driven largely by CMV exposure. Because HLA typing was missing for some donors at each locus, association tests included only the typed subset. Linkage disequilibrium might explain the correlated functional status among segregating V segments, but an unknown experimental factor could not be ruled out. Assigning TCR associations to individual alleles was difficult when HLA alleles, especially DR and DQ, strongly co-occurred. The cohort was sequenced for TCR beta chains only, and without alpha or paired-chain data the features that could be detected were limited. In a later analysis, HLA-associated TCR beta chains were found to be more clonally expanded and to have lower generation probabilities than equally common non-associated chains. A cluster of highly shared sequence variants was judged likely to represent a technical artifact of the sequencing pipeline. In a later genetic analysis, a missense DCLRE1C variant was associated with V-gene and J-gene trimming of TCR beta chains, and the association was replicated in an independent cohort.

The CDR3, from cysteine to phenylalanine, totals 13 residues. The only DNA kept is the CDR3, 39 bases in frame from the first base. Trimming accounts for 7 bases at V and 7 bases at J, while the number of junction bases matched to no gene is 11. Per the germline V gene, SQVTM is the CDR1 and ANQGSEA is the CDR2. In total, just over 650 healthy bone marrow donors made up the cohort. At the time of sampling, every cohort member was nominally healthy, though immune exposures that went unrecorded were likely present. The donor was CMV seropositive and belonged to the group of about 290 seropositive cohort members. A peripheral blood sample was provided by each donor, and peripheral blood mononuclear cells were used for TCR beta sequencing. The Qiagen DNeasy Blood Extraction Kit was used to extract genomic DNA from the blood cell samples. Comment on this clone: No cognate antigen has been identified for it. There are no base qualities to consult, and no much larger clone falls within one base.

Library preparation was by the immunoSEQ multiplex PCR assay. The multiplex PCR relied on a mix of 60 forward primers for TCR Vbeta segments and 13 reverse primers for TCR Jbeta segments. The CDR3 region of rearranged TCR beta genes was amplified from genomic DNA by a multiplex PCR assay. Amplified TCR beta libraries were sequenced as 87-base-pair reads on the Illumina HiSeq System. The paper's data handling went like this. A later analysis counted tens of millions of unique TCR beta chains across the 550 to 700 repertoires, and roughly 9.9 million of these chains were shared by at least two donors. To remove PCR and sequencing errors, raw reads were error-corrected and collapsed into unique sequences using a nearest-neighbor algorithm that merged closely related sequences. To assign V, D and J gene segments, CDR3 sequences were aligned to IMGT reference sequences. For a sequence to be retained, a match of at least six nucleotides was required to both a V gene segment and a J gene segment. Rearrangements were called productive when the CDR3 lacked stop codons and stayed in frame with V and J; all others were non-productive. Following IMGT convention, CDR3 was defined as the stretch from the second conserved V-encoded cysteine up to the conserved J-encoded phenylalanine. In an earlier analysis of approximately 590 of the donors, sequences lacking an unambiguous match to a single V gene segment were excluded. In an earlier analysis of some 590 of the donors, V segments were called functional above 56.7% productive rearrangements and were called segregating when the between-donor standard deviation exceeded 5%. A statistical classification framework was built to diagnose cytomegalovirus status from the catalog of TCR beta chain sequences. V and J gene assignment, in a later analysis, came from comparing TCR nucleotide sequences with IMGT/GENE-DB human TR gene sequences. In a later analysis, CDR3 sequences and most-parsimonious VDJ recombination scenarios were assigned using the TCRdist pipeline. In a later analysis, each TCR beta chain was defined by its CDR3 amino acid sequence together with its V-gene family, and reads without a unique V-gene family were excluded. To address suspected cross-contamination and a sequencing artifact, a later analysis removed 550 to 750 highly shared, low-generation-probability nucleotide sequences. In a later analysis, a clonal expansion index for each public chain was calculated from normalized within-repertoire ranks of inferred template counts. Generation probabilities in a later analysis came from a VDJ recombination model fitted to out-of-frame rearrangements, and those results were checked against IGoR. A later analysis scored TCR-TCR, TCR-HLA and TCR-CMV co-occurrence with hypergeometric tests, applying a repertoire-size bias correction to TCR pairs. A later analysis estimated false discovery rates by permuting HLA or CMV assignments 20 times. In a later analysis, co-occurring TCRs were grouped using DBSCAN, and TCRdist sequence similarity was added for clustering within HLA-allele-positive subsets. Co-occurrence clustering excluded repertoires with fewer than 30,000 or more than 120,000 public chains, plus five with anomalous nucleotide sharing. This immuneACCESS table, as held by TCRdb, lists in-frame sequences with V and J called but not all clones. Of the missing ones, under half trace to an unresolved V gene in checked studies; the others have no known cause. The DNA gave D and trimming, while V, J and clone size come from that table. This sample gives 130,000 or so clones in total; roughly 70% of them show up just once. The ten largest clones take up 4.3% of the sample.

The rearrangement combines TRBV29-1 with TRBJ2-7; TRBD1 aligns with 9 central bases. Material: PBMCs. This receptor was taken from a man between 18 and 35 years old in good health and CMV-seropositive. This receptor has the CDR3 CSAMPGQGMEQYF. The DNA is TGCAGCGCCATGCCGGGACAGGGAATGGAGCAGTACTTC.